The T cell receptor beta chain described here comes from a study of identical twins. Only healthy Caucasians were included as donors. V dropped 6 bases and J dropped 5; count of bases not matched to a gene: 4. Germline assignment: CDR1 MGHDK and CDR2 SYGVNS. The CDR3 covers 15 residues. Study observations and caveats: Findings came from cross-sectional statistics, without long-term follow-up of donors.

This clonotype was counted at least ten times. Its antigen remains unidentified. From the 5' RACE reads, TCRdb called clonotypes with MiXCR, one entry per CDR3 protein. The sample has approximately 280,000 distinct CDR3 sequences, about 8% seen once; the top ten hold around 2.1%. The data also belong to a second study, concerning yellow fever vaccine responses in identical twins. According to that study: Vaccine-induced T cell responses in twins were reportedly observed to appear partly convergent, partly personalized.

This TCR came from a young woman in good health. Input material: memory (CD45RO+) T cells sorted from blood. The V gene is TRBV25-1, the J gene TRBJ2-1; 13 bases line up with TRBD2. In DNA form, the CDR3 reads TGTGCCAGCAGAACCGGGACTAGCGGGGACAATGAGCAGTTCTTC. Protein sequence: CASRTGTSGDNEQFF.